This TCR beta chain derives from a study of human T cells and chemical hapten exposure. Study overall: The cohort included alopecia areata under or over 50% scalp, totalis and universalis.

Time point: patch test 2, 6 weeks after DPC sensitization. Specified treatment: therapeutic diphenylcyclopropenone sensitization with weekly scalp DPC. Trimming took off 0 bases at V and 7 bases at J, with 7 bases between the two ends. The CDR3 covers 13 residues. There are many counts of this clonotype. Its antigen remains unknown. Study-level findings and limits: The count of PT1 expanded TCRs correlated positively with patch test score.

Under the authors' procedure: Samples ranged from roughly 23,224 to 700,000 TCRs, with a median of approximately 90,000. Each CDR3 protein gets one entry after TCRdb re-called the RACE reads with MiXCR. Here the V and J calls rest on TCRdb's processing, not on the authors' analysis. The data show some 99,000 distinct CDR3 sequences, less than 10% seen once. The sequencing used whole blood, collected in connection with sensitization to the hapten diphenylcyclopropenone (DPC). This TCR derives from a woman aged 40 to 50 with alopecia areata. Some clones in this sample may be carry-over from other donors' samples. The rearrangement uses TRBV12-3 or TRBV12-4 and TRBJ1-5; D is uncertain. The CDR3 DNA reads TGTGCCAGCAGTTTAGCCAGTGAACAGCCCCAGCATTTT. Its protein is CASSLASEQPQHF.